The T cell receptor (beta chain) described here comes from a study of T cell repertoires in cytomegalovirus infection. Study details: Evidence of both CMV infection and a matching HLA type came from public TCR beta signatures.

Study-wide findings and caveats: CMV carriers having the relevant HLA were flagged by cumulative public TCR beta family frequency. Across the ex vivo response, the dominant clonotypes were HLA-C-restricted CMV-specific TCR beta clonotypes.

This CDR3 contains 13 residues. Germline values: CDR1 SGHVS, CDR2 FQNEAQ. The ends were cut back, 1 base at V and 10 bases at J, with 13 bases in the middle. This clonotype has at least ten counts. Antigen unknown. TCRdb reprocessed the reads via MiXCR and lists one record per CDR3 protein. The sample holds a few hundred thousand distinct CDR3 sequences; 15% to 20% are singletons and the top ten take around 43%. Sequencing was performed on CD8+ T cells from PBMCs. The receptor was derived from a human donor in good health (CMV status not recorded). Some clones in this sample may be carry-over from other donors' samples. V is TRBV7-8 and J is TRBJ1-1; possibly TRBD1 for D (5 bases). CDR3 region: CASSLGGTGGAFF. In DNA, the CDR3 is TGTGCCAGCAGCTTAGGTGGTACGGGGGGAGCTTTCTTT.